The 11 T cell receptor beta chains reported below all come from one sample, sequenced in a study of CXCR3-negative and CXCR3-positive naive CD8 T cells. The TRB libraries of cDNA were built by UMI-labeled 5' RACE. TCRdb reprocessed the 5' RACE reads and stores each CDR3 protein as one record, lacking DNA. Its table records about 26,000 distinct CDR3 sequences. The sequenced material came from naive CXCR3- CD8+ T cells from blood. Subset denoted: CD45RO-CCR7+CD27+CD95- naive CD8+ T cells lacking CXCR3 (TNR3-). These receptors came from a human donor in good health. Some clones in this sample may be carry-over from other donors' samples.

According to its frequency, this clonotype is medium-sized. The J gene is TRBJ1-2, the V gene TRBV20-1. CDR3 length: 14 residues. The germline gives CDR1 DFQATT, CDR2 SNEGSKA (reference sequence). The CDR3 protein is CSARDVQSDYGYTF.

The chain recombines TRBV3-1 with TRBJ1-1. The V gene's germline CDR1 is LGHDT and CDR2 YNNKEL (reference sequence). This CDR3 is built from 15 residues. CDR3 in amino acids: CASSLLGNMNTEAFF. Full variable domain (rest looked up from reference TRBV3-1 and TRBJ1-1): DTAVSQTPKYLVTQMGNDKSIKCEQNLGHDTMYWYKQDSKKFLKIMFSYNNKELIINETVPNRFSPKSPDKAHLNLHINSLELGDSAVYFCASSLLGNMNTEAFFGQGTRLTVV.

The chain uses TRBV19 and TRBJ2-7; TCRdb's D call, TRBD1, is unchecked because there is no DNA. This CDR3 contains 14 residues. Germline V gene sequence: CDR1 LNHDA, CDR2 SQIVND (reference sequence). CDR3 region: CASSPTGGFYEQYF. The full variable domain, completed using reference TRBV19 and TRBJ2-7, is DGGITQSPKYLFRKEGQNVTLSCEQNLNHDAMYWYRQDPGQGLRLIYYSQIVNDFQKGDIAEGYSVSREKKESFPLTVTSAQKNPTAFYLCASSPTGGFYEQYFGPGTRLTVT.

The genes are TRBV7-9 and TRBJ1-2. The CDR3 sequence is 14 residues long. The germline V gene encodes CDR1 SEHNR and CDR2 FQNEAQ (reference sequence). This chain's CDR3 is CASSMGVRGYGYTF.

CDR3: CASSPSYEQYF. The rearrangement uses TRBV7-9 and TRBJ2-7. The germline CDR1 and CDR2 sequences are SEHNR and FQNEAQ (reference sequence). This CDR3 comprises 11 residues.

The V call is TRBV28, the J call TRBJ2-1; the TCRdb call, TRBD1, lacks DNA for checking. This CDR3 has 16 residues. From germline, CDR1 is MDHEN and CDR2 SYDVKM. CDR3 in amino acids: CASILISGSGNNEQFF.

This chain connects TRBV11-2 to TRBJ2-7. Germline loops: CDR1 SGHAT, CDR2 FQNNGV. The CDR3 has 14 residues. CDR3 protein: CASSLANWDSEQYF.

The chain combines TRBV12-3 or TRBV12-4 with TRBJ1-5; lacking DNA, the TRBD1 call made by TCRdb goes unchecked. This CDR3 has 14 amino acids. CDR3: CASRSQGLNQPQHF.

V and J are TRBV5-5 and TRBJ2-7; as DNA is missing, the TRBD2 call by TCRdb cannot be tested. Germline V lookup: CDR1 SGHKS, CDR2 YYEKEE (reference sequence). The CDR3 length is 14 residues. CDR3 region: CASTSPHTVYEQYF. The full variable domain, completed using reference TRBV5-5 and TRBJ2-7, is DAGVTQSPTHLIKTRGQQVTLRCSPISGHKSVSWYQQVLGQGPQFIFQYYEKEERGRGNFPDRFSARQFPNYSSELNVNALLLGDSALYLCASTSPHTVYEQYFGPGTRLTVT.

V and J are TRBV20-1 and TRBJ2-2; as DNA is missing, the TRBD2 call by TCRdb cannot be tested. CDR3 length equals 14 residues. Germline V gives CDR1 DFQATT, CDR2 SNEGSKA (reference sequence). The CDR3 sequence: CSASQGLNTGELFF.

The genes are TRBV7-9 and TRBJ1-1; the TCRdb D gene call, TRBD1, has no DNA to confirm it. The CDR3 runs to 13 residues. Per germline, CDR1 SEHNR and CDR2 FQNEAQ (reference sequence). CDR3 sequence reads: CASSVQGDTEAFF.